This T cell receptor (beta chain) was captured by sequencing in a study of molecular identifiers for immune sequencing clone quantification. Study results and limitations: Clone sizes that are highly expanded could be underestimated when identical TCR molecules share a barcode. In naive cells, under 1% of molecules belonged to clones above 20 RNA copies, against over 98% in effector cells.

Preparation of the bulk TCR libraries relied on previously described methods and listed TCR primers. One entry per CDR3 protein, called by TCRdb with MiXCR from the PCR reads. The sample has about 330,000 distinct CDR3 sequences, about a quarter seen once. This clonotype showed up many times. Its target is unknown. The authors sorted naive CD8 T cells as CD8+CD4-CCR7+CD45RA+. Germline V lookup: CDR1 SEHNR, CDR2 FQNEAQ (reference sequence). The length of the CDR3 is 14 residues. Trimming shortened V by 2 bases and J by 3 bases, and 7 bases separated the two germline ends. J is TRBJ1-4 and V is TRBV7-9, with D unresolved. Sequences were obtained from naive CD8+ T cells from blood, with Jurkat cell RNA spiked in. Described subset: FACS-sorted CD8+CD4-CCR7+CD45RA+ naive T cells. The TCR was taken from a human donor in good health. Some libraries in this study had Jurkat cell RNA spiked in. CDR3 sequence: CASSLRHPNEKLFF. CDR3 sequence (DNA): TGTGCCAGCAGCTTACGACATCCTAATGAAAAACTGTTTTTT.